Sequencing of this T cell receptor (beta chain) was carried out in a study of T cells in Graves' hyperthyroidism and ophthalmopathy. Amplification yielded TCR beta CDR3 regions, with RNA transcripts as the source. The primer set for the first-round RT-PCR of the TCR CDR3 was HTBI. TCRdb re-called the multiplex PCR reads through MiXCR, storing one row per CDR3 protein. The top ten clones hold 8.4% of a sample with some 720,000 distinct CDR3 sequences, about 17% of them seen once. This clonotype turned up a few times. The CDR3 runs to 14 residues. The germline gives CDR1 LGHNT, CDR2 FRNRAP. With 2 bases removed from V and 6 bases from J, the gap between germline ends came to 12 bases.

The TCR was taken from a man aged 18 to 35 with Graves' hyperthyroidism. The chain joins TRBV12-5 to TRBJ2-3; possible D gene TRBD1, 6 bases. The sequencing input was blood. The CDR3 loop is CASGLNGGYDTQYF. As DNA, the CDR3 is TGTGCTAGTGGTTTGAATGGGGGCTACGATACGCAGTATTTT.